This is a list of T cell receptor beta chains from one sample in a study of Ad26.COV2.S vaccination and SARS-CoV-2 variants. Libraries were prepared by immunoSEQ multiplex PCR; TCRdb keeps only in-frame clonotypes and omits some of them. Seen here are 350,000 to 500,000 clones, roughly 90% observed once, and the top ten hold around 3.6%. The source was peripheral blood, collected in a trial of Ad26.COV2.S vaccine versus placebo. Source of these receptors: a person between 18 and 65 years old who received the Ad26.COV2.S COVID-19 vaccine or a placebo. Each CDR3 is given with its conserved first and last residue. A D gene is named only where the DNA matches it firmly. Only part of the rows carry a size: once, few, many, or a class if the clone is expanded.

abundance	j_gene	d_gene	v_gene	len	CDR3nt	CDR3aa
-	TRBJ2-1	TRBD2	TRBV14	17	TGTGCCAGCAGCCAAGGGATGGGACTACCTTCCTACAATGAGCAGTTCTTC	CASSQGMGLPSYNEQFF
-	TRBJ2-7	-	TRBV4-1	13	TGCGCCAGCAGCCAAGAGCCCAGCTCCGAGCAGTACTTC	CASSQEPSSEQYF
-	TRBJ2-5	TRBD1	TRBV7-2	17	TGTGCCAGCAGCTTGGGGCTAATTACAGGGGGCAGGGAGACCCAGTACTTC	CASSLGLITGGRETQYF
once	TRBJ2-1	TRBD1	TRBV29-1	13	TGCAGCGTTGAAGAGACAGGGGGCAATGAGCAGTTCTTC	CSVEETGGNEQFF
-	TRBJ2-5	-	TRBV28	14	TGTGCCAGCAGTTTAAGGCAGGGAGGAGAGACCCAGTACTTC	CASSLRQGGETQYF
once	TRBJ1-6	-	TRBV7-9	14	TGTGCCAGCAGCTTAGATCCAGGGACCTCACCCCTCCACTTT	CASSLDPGTSPLHF
-	TRBJ2-1	-	TRBV24-1	16	TGTGCCACCAGTGACTCCTGGGGGCTCAGCTACAATGAGCAGTTCTTC	CATSDSWGLSYNEQFF
-	TRBJ2-2	-	TRBV7-2	18	TGTGCCAGCAGCCTCTACCCCCGCCGAGACTACAACACCGGGGAGCTGTTTTTT	CASSLYPRRDYNTGELFF
-	TRBJ2-7	TRBD2	TRBV6-5	16	TGTGCCAGCAGTTACTCGAGGGTAGCGGGGGGTAGCGAGCAGTACTTC	CASSYSRVAGGSEQYF
-	TRBJ2-2	-	TRBV19	16	TGTGCCACTAGCCCTCGTCGCGCAACCGTTGCCGGGGAGCTGTTTTTT	CATSPRRATVAGELFF
-	TRBJ2-6	-	TRBV5-4	18	TGTGCCAGCAGCCTCTGGGGCCGGCGCTTGTTGGGGGCCAACGTCCTGACTTTC	CASSLWGRRLLGANVLTF
-	TRBJ1-2	-	TRBV15	14	TGTGCCACCGCTGGGGGGAGAAACAACTATGGCTACACCTTC	CATAGGRNNYGYTF
-	TRBJ2-1	-	TRBV5-1	11	TGCGCCAGCAGCTTGACCCATGAGCAGTTCTTC	CASSLTHEQFF
few	TRBJ2-7	-	TRBV5-4	11	TGTGCCAGCAGCTTAAGGGACGAGCAGTACTTC	CASSLRDEQYF
-	TRBJ2-1	TRBD2	TRBV5-4	16	TGTGCCAGCAGCCGAAAGCCGGGACTAGCGATATATGAGCAGTTCTTC	CASSRKPGLAIYEQFF
-	TRBJ1-4	TRBD1	TRBV5-4	14	TGTGCCAGCAGCTTAACAGGGGGAAACGAAAAACTGTTTTTT	CASSLTGGNEKLFF
-	TRBJ2-5	TRBD2	TRBV19	16	TGTGCCAGTAGTATGGGACTAGCACAATACCAAGAGACCCAGTACTTC	CASSMGLAQYQETQYF
-	TRBJ1-1	-	TRBV6-5	13	TGTGCCAGCACCCGAGGGGTTGGGATTGAAGCTTTCTTT	CASTRGVGIEAFF